This T cell receptor beta chain was found in a study of cytomegalovirus exposure and HLA in healthy donors. V lost 0 bases and J lost 5, with 14 bases in between. The CDR3 sequence is 16 residues long. Per the germline V gene, CDR1 is LGHNA and CDR2 is YSLEER. Only in-frame clones appear in the TCRdb table, and some are missing; sequencing was by immunoSEQ multiplex PCR. Among under 400,000 clones listed, around 90% were seen once. V usage is TRBV4-3 and J usage is TRBJ2-1; a possible D gene is TRBD2 (6 bases). The source material was PBMCs. The sequence came from a young man in good health and CMV-seronegative. CDR3 sequence (DNA): TGCGCCAGCAGCCAAGAGGGGAGACTAGGCCACAATGAGCAGTTCTTC. It specifies CASSQEGRLGHNEQFF.